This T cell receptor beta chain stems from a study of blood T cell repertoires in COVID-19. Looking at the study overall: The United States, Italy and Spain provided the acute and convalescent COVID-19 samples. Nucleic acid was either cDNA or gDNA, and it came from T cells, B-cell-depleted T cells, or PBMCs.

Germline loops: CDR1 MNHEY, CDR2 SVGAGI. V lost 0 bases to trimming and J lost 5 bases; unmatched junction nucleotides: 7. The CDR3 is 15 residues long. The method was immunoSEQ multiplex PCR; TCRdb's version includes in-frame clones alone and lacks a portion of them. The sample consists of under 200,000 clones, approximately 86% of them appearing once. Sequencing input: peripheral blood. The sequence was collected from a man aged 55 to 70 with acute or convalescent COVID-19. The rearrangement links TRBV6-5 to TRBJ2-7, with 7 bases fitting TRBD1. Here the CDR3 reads CASSYSAGGKNEQYF. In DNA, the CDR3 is TGTGCCAGCAGTTACTCGGCAGGGGGAAAGAACGAGCAGTACTTC.